The rows below give T cell receptor beta chains drawn from one sample of a study of blood T cell repertoires in COVID-19. Libraries were prepared by immunoSEQ multiplex PCR; TCRdb keeps only in-frame clonotypes and omits some of them. The repertoire includes 97,000 or so clones, 79% of them detected once, and around 18% sits in the top ten. Sequencing used peripheral blood. The receptors come from a woman of 80 years or more with active or convalescent COVID-19. Both conserved end residues are part of each CDR3. The D gene is left open where the match is weak. The listing skips clone size in some rows; elsewhere it reads once, few, many or a size class.

D,length,size,J,V,CDR3,DNA
TRBD2,15,.,TRBJ2-2,TRBV11-2,CASSLGGGKTGELFF,TGTGCCAGCAGCTTAGGGGGGGGGAAGACCGGGGAGCTGTTTTTT
.,13,many,TRBJ1-5,TRBV2,CASSVGQGSIGHF,.
TRBD1,15,.,TRBJ1-4,TRBV19,CASSSRTGGNEKLFF,TGTGCCAGTAGTTCGAGGACAGGGGGTAATGAAAAACTGTTTTTT
.,16,.,TRBJ2-7,TRBV27,CATSVSMAESSYEQYF,TGTGCCACCTCAGTTTCGATGGCGGAAAGCTCCTACGAGCAGTACTTC
.,15,.,TRBJ2-5,TRBV9,CASSVGGQLQETQYF,TGTGCCAGCAGCGTAGGCGGACAGCTACAAGAGACCCAGTACTTC
TRBD1,17,.,TRBJ2-3,TRBV9,CASSVVGGGTGTDTQYF,TGTGCCAGCAGCGTAGTTGGGGGGGGGACAGGGACAGATACGCAGTATTTT
TRBD2,15,.,TRBJ2-4,TRBV5-1,CASSLPGTRKNIQYF,TGTGCCAGCAGCTTACCCGGGACTAGGAAAAACATTCAGTACTTC
TRBD1,13,.,TRBJ1-1,TRBV19,CASSARGPTEAFF,TGTGCCAGTAGTGCCAGGGGGCCCACTGAAGCTTTCTTT
.,14,.,TRBJ2-5,TRBV11-2,CASSSESLVETQYF,TGTGCCAGCAGCTCTGAGAGTCTCGTGGAGACCCAGTACTTC
TRBD2,15,.,TRBJ2-7,TRBV10-3,CAISVSSGRGDEQYF,TGTGCCATCAGTGTGTCCAGCGGGAGAGGTGACGAGCAGTACTTC
TRBD2,19,.,TRBJ2-3,TRBV6-2/TRBV6-3,CASSSRAAGLAGGSDTQYF,TGTGCCAGCAGTTCCAGGGCGGCTGGACTAGCGGGAGGGTCAGATACGCAGTATTTT
.,14,.,TRBJ2-3,TRBV10-3,CAIGKAGSTDTQYF,TGTGCCATCGGGAAGGCGGGAAGCACAGATACGCAGTATTTT
TRBD2,14,once,TRBJ2-3,TRBV10-1,CASRLAGGPDTQYF,TGCGCCAGCAGACTAGCGGGAGGTCCAGATACGCAGTATTTT
.,15,.,TRBJ1-5,TRBV6-1,CASSDEGLRNQPQHF,TGTGCCAGCAGTGATGAAGGACTCAGGAATCAGCCCCAGCATTTT
.,15,.,TRBJ1-4,TRBV5-1,CASSLAREGNEKLFF,TGCGCCAGCAGCTTGGCCAGGGAGGGGAATGAAAAACTGTTTTTT
.,16,.,TRBJ2-1,TRBV11-1,CASNPSGLPNYNEQFF,TGTGCCAGCAACCCATCGGGACTCCCAAATTACAATGAGCAGTTCTTC
TRBD2,15,.,TRBJ2-7,TRBV7-2,CASSTRLAISYEQYF,TGTGCCAGCAGCACTCGACTAGCCATCTCCTACGAGCAGTACTTC
.,14,.,TRBJ2-7,TRBV9,CASSVGTFSYEQYF,TGTGCCAGCAGCGTAGGGACATTCTCCTACGAGCAGTACTTC
TRBD2,18,.,TRBJ2-5,TRBV6-6,CASSPRSWTSGGQETQYF,TGTGCCAGCAGTCCCCGATCCTGGACTAGCGGGGGGCAAGAGACCCAGTACTTC
TRBD1,14,.,TRBJ2-5,TRBV18,CASSSTGIQETQYF,TGTGCCAGCTCATCGACAGGGATTCAAGAGACCCAGTACTTC
TRBD1,13,.,TRBJ1-1,TRBV6-5,CASSLTGSAEAFF,TGTGCCAGCAGTTTGACAGGGTCAGCTGAAGCTTTCTTT
TRBD1,18,.,TRBJ1-5,TRBV19,CASDRGRISRYSNQPQHF,TGTGCCAGTGACAGGGGGCGCATTTCCCGTTATAGCAATCAGCCCCAGCATTTT
TRBD1,14,.,TRBJ2-7,TRBV6-5,CASRGQGGQYEQYF,TGTGCCAGCAGGGGACAGGGAGGACAATACGAGCAGTACTTC
.,14,.,TRBJ2-5,TRBV20-1,CSATDRRGQETQYF,TGCAGTGCTACTGACAGGAGGGGCCAAGAGACCCAGTACTTC
TRBD1,14,.,TRBJ2-7,TRBV19,CASSRDRSSYEQYF,TGTGCCAGTAGTAGGGACAGGAGCTCCTACGAGCAGTACTTC
.,16,.,TRBJ2-3,TRBV27,CASSPRDTLFPDTQYF,TGTGCCAGCAGTCCCCGGGACACTCTTTTCCCAGATACGCAGTATTTT
TRBD2,15,.,TRBJ2-3,TRBV5-4,CASSLTSGVQDTQYF,TGTGCCAGCAGCTTGACTAGCGGGGTCCAAGATACGCAGTATTTT
TRBD1,13,.,TRBJ1-2,TRBV29-1,CSADGQGAGGYTF,TGCAGCGCCGATGGACAGGGGGCGGGTGGCTACACCTTC